Listed below are T cell receptor beta chains from one sample, sequenced in a study of blood T cell repertoires in COVID-19. Produced via immunoSEQ multiplex PCR; TCRdb's table is partial and in-frame only. The repertoire consists of 200,000 to 300,000 clones, with about 89% occurring once and the leading ten covering about 1.6%. Sequenced material: peripheral blood. The receptors come from a woman aged 40 to 50 who had recovered from COVID-19. CDR3s include the opening cysteine and the closing phenylalanine or tryptophan. The order of the fields is CDR3 protein, CDR3 DNA, clone size, V gene, J gene, D gene. D genes are given only for firm matches. Clone size is not always given. Where it is, it says once, few, many or a class for expanded clones.

CDR3aa: CASSTPGLNTEAFF
CDR3nt: TGTGCCAGCAGCACGCCGGGACTAAACACTGAAGCTTTCTTT
abundance: NA
v_gene: TRBV11-2
j_gene: TRBJ1-1
d_gene: NA

CDR3aa: CASSKTGRVTEAFF
CDR3nt: TGTGCCAGCAGCAAGACAGGGCGGGTCACTGAAGCTTTCTTT
abundance: NA
v_gene: TRBV9
j_gene: TRBJ1-1
d_gene: TRBD1

CDR3aa: CASSLSWTSGGADTQYF
CDR3nt: TGTGCCAGCAGCCTTAGTTGGACTAGCGGGGGGGCAGATACGCAGTATTTT
abundance: NA
v_gene: TRBV9
j_gene: TRBJ2-3
d_gene: TRBD2

CDR3aa: CAISDLTGQGNTGELFF
CDR3nt: TGTGCCATCAGTGATCTGACAGGCCAAGGTAACACCGGGGAGCTGTTTTTT
abundance: NA
v_gene: TRBV10-3
j_gene: TRBJ2-2
d_gene: NA

CDR3aa: CSGGQGAETQYF
CDR3nt: TGCAGCGGGGGACAGGGGGCCGAGACCCAGTACTTC
abundance: NA
v_gene: TRBV29-1
j_gene: TRBJ2-5
d_gene: TRBD1

CDR3aa: CASSLFWQGGRGEQFF
CDR3nt: TGTGCCAGCAGCTTGTTTTGGCAGGGAGGGCGGGGTGAGCAGTTCTTC
abundance: NA
v_gene: TRBV5-6
j_gene: TRBJ2-1
d_gene: TRBD2

CDR3aa: CASSKRTGNTGELFF
CDR3nt: TGTGCCAGCAGCAAAAGGACAGGGAACACCGGGGAGCTGTTTTTT
abundance: NA
v_gene: TRBV7-2
j_gene: TRBJ2-2
d_gene: TRBD1

CDR3aa: CASSGAGGRGDTQYF
CDR3nt: TGTGCCAGCAGCGGAGCCGGGGGGCGGGGAGATACGCAGTATTTT
abundance: once
v_gene: TRBV6-5
j_gene: TRBJ2-3
d_gene: NA

CDR3aa: CASSLIWTGNYGYTF
CDR3nt: TGTGCCAGCAGCTTGATCTGGACAGGGAACTATGGCTACACCTTC
abundance: once
v_gene: TRBV7-2
j_gene: TRBJ1-2
d_gene: TRBD1

CDR3aa: CASSFPSSGGPSSYEQYF
CDR3nt: TGCGCCAGCAGCTTCCCGTCTAGCGGGGGGCCAAGCTCCTACGAGCAGTACTTC
abundance: NA
v_gene: TRBV5-1
j_gene: TRBJ2-7
d_gene: TRBD2

CDR3aa: CASSLVRGNEQFF
CDR3nt: TGTGCCAGCAGCTTAGTTAGGGGGAATGAGCAGTTCTTC
abundance: NA
v_gene: TRBV13
j_gene: TRBJ2-1
d_gene: NA

CDR3aa: CASSTRSEQFF
CDR3nt: TGTGCCAGTAGCACGCGGAGCGAGCAGTTCTTC
abundance: NA
v_gene: TRBV19
j_gene: TRBJ2-1
d_gene: NA

CDR3aa: CASSELGTPPPYGYTF
CDR3nt: TGTGCCAGCAGTGAACTGGGGACTCCTCCCCCCTATGGCTACACCTTC
abundance: NA
v_gene: TRBV25-1
j_gene: TRBJ1-2
d_gene: NA

CDR3aa: CASRAGNEQFF
CDR3nt: TGTGCCAGCAGGGCAGGGAATGAGCAGTTCTTC
abundance: NA
v_gene: TRBV6-6
j_gene: TRBJ2-1
d_gene: NA

CDR3aa: CASSTEDRVSEQYF
CDR3nt: TGTGCCAGCAGTACGGAGGACAGGGTGTCCGAGCAGTACTTC
abundance: NA
v_gene: TRBV6-5
j_gene: TRBJ2-7
d_gene: TRBD1

CDR3aa: CASSPIDRGGYGYTF
CDR3nt: TGTGCCAGCAGCCCCATCGACAGGGGGGGCTATGGCTACACCTTC
abundance: NA
v_gene: TRBV6-5
j_gene: TRBJ1-2
d_gene: TRBD1

CDR3aa: CASTIGTAQETQYF
CDR3nt: TGTGCCAGCACCATAGGGACAGCCCAAGAGACCCAGTACTTC
abundance: NA
v_gene: TRBV6-5
j_gene: TRBJ2-5
d_gene: TRBD1

CDR3aa: CASSSPGGGTEAFF
CDR3nt: TGTGCCAGCAGCTCACCCGGCGGGGGAACTGAAGCTTTCTTT
abundance: few
v_gene: TRBV7-9
j_gene: TRBJ1-1
d_gene: NA

CDR3aa: CASSRGTSGGSSSYNEQFF
CDR3nt: TGTGCCAGCTCACGAGGGACTAGCGGGGGGTCCAGCTCCTACAATGAGCAGTTCTTC
abundance: NA
v_gene: TRBV18
j_gene: TRBJ2-1
d_gene: TRBD2

CDR3aa: CASSYAPTNGYTF
CDR3nt: TGTGCCAGCAGTTACGCACCGACAAATGGCTACACCTTC
abundance: NA
v_gene: TRBV6-2/TRBV6-3
j_gene: TRBJ1-2
d_gene: NA

CDR3aa: CASRLDRGSYNEQFF
CDR3nt: TGTGCCAGCAGATTGGACAGGGGTTCTTACAATGAGCAGTTCTTC
abundance: once
v_gene: TRBV2
j_gene: TRBJ2-1
d_gene: TRBD1

CDR3aa: CASSKDRYGYTF
CDR3nt: TGTGCCAGCAGCAAAGACAGGTATGGCTACACCTTC
abundance: NA
v_gene: TRBV21-1
j_gene: TRBJ1-2
d_gene: NA

CDR3aa: CASSLIRGGEQYF
CDR3nt: TGTGCCAGCAGTTTAATCAGGGGCGGGGAGCAGTACTTC
abundance: NA
v_gene: TRBV12-3/TRBV12-4
j_gene: TRBJ2-7
d_gene: NA

CDR3aa: CASSGDREGEKLFF
CDR3nt: TGTGCCAGCAGCGGGGACAGGGAAGGGGAAAAACTGTTTTTT
abundance: NA
v_gene: TRBV5-4
j_gene: TRBJ1-4
d_gene: TRBD1

CDR3aa: CASSPSGTNTGELFF
CDR3nt: TGTGCCAGCAGCCCTAGCGGCACGAACACCGGGGAGCTGTTTTTT
abundance: NA
v_gene: TRBV2
j_gene: TRBJ2-2
d_gene: TRBD2

CDR3aa: CSVELPNIYEQYF
CDR3nt: TGCAGCGTTGAACTTCCCAACATCTACGAGCAGTACTTC
abundance: few
v_gene: TRBV29-1
j_gene: TRBJ2-7
d_gene: NA

CDR3aa: CASSWDRVTDTQYF
CDR3nt: TGCGCCAGCAGCTGGGACAGGGTCACAGATACGCAGTATTTT
abundance: NA
v_gene: TRBV5-1
j_gene: TRBJ2-3
d_gene: TRBD1

CDR3aa: CASSWGLAASYEQYF
CDR3nt: TGTGCCAGCAGCTGGGGACTAGCGGCTTCCTACGAGCAGTACTTC
abundance: NA
v_gene: TRBV5-4
j_gene: TRBJ2-7
d_gene: TRBD2

CDR3aa: CAISPDRAGELFF
CDR3nt: TGTGCCATCAGTCCTGACAGGGCCGGGGAGCTGTTTTTT
abundance: NA
v_gene: TRBV10-3
j_gene: TRBJ2-2
d_gene: TRBD1

CDR3aa: CASSQGQGYGYTF
CDR3nt: TGTGCCAGCAGCCAAGGGCAGGGCTATGGCTACACCTTC
abundance: NA
v_gene: TRBV14
j_gene: TRBJ1-2
d_gene: NA

CDR3aa: CASSRDSSGANVLTF
CDR3nt: TGCGCCAGCAGCCGGGACAGCTCTGGGGCCAACGTCCTGACTTTC
abundance: NA
v_gene: TRBV5-1
j_gene: TRBJ2-6
d_gene: TRBD1

CDR3aa: CASGLVAGGYEQYF
CDR3nt: TGTGCTAGTGGTTTGGTAGCAGGGGGCTACGAGCAGTACTTC
abundance: NA
v_gene: TRBV12-5
j_gene: TRBJ2-7
d_gene: TRBD1

CDR3aa: CASSETGLGGYTF
CDR3nt: TGCGCCAGCAGCGAGACAGGGTTAGGTGGCTACACCTTC
abundance: NA
v_gene: TRBV5-1
j_gene: TRBJ1-2
d_gene: TRBD1

CDR3aa: CASSRLDRGKAFF
CDR3nt: TGTGCCAGCAGCCGACTGGACAGGGGGAAAGCTTTCTTT
abundance: NA
v_gene: TRBV5-5
j_gene: TRBJ1-1
d_gene: TRBD1

CDR3aa: CASTRRGLQTDTQYF
CDR3nt: TGTGCCAGCACCCGTAGGGGACTACAAACAGATACGCAGTATTTT
abundance: NA
v_gene: TRBV9
j_gene: TRBJ2-3
d_gene: TRBD2

CDR3aa: CASSLFISQANSPLHF
CDR3nt: TGTGCCAGCAGCTTGTTTATCTCGCAGGCCAATTCACCCCTCCACTTT
abundance: NA
v_gene: TRBV5-5
j_gene: TRBJ1-6
d_gene: NA

CDR3aa: CAWSVSRQGVNEAFF
CDR3nt: TGTGCCTGGAGTGTATCTCGCCAGGGGGTGAATGAAGCTTTCTTT
abundance: NA
v_gene: TRBV30
j_gene: TRBJ1-1
d_gene: TRBD1

CDR3aa: CASSRQGNTEAFF
CDR3nt: TGCGCCAGCAGTCGACAGGGGAACACTGAAGCTTTCTTT
abundance: NA
v_gene: TRBV5-1
j_gene: TRBJ1-1
d_gene: TRBD1